The 27 T cell receptor beta chains reported below all come from one sample, sequenced in a study of post-analysis software for immune sequencing data. Points from the study as a whole: Controls had lower frequencies than patients of four or five TRBV segments, which included TRBV5-6, TRBV5-1 and TRBV20-1.

Antigen specificity for these receptors is unknown. Unique-molecular-identifier-tagged TCR beta cDNA libraries were used. TCRdb fed the PCR reads into MiXCR, producing one record per CDR3 protein. The table has hundreds of thousands of distinct CDR3 sequences, 55% to 60% seen once. Sequenced material: blood. The origin of the receptors is a girl aged 2 to 10 with multiple sclerosis.

In this sample, this clonotype turned up a few times. The chain uses TRBV12-3 or TRBV12-4 and TRBJ2-3; D ambiguous. The CDR3 sequence is 14 residues long. V was clipped by 1 base and J by 1 base, with 6 bases between them. CDR3 amino acids: CASSLGAGTDTQYF. In DNA, the CDR3 is TGTGCCAGCAGTTTAGGTGCCGGCACAGATACGCAGTATTTT.

The genes are TRBV7-9 and TRBJ1-4, with D perhaps TRBD1 (6 bases). The V end lost 5 bases, the J end lost 11 bases, and 9 bases lay between the germline ends. CDR1 and CDR2 (germline): SEHNR, FQNEAQ (reference sequence). This CDR3 has 11 residues. CDR3 sequence: CASSPGDKLFF. CDR3 nucleotides: TGTGCCAGCAGCCCAGGGGACAAACTGTTTTTT.

V is TRBV20-1 and J is TRBJ1-6, with 7 nucleotides matching TRBD1. The CDR3 extends over 16 amino acids. Germline loops: CDR1 DFQATT, CDR2 SNEGSKA (reference sequence). V gave up 0 bases and J gave up 8 bases; unmatched junction bases: 10. CDR3 sequence (DNA): TGCAGTGCTAGAGATGTGGCACAGGGGATATATTCACCCCTCCACTTT. Translating it yields CSARDVAQGIYSPLHF.

V and J are TRBV5-1 and TRBJ2-2, with 10 bases matching TRBD1. The V gene end was trimmed by 6 bases and the J gene end by 5 bases; junction bases not matched to a gene: 7. The germline V gene encodes CDR1 SGHRS and CDR2 YFSETQ. This CDR3 region has 15 residues. The CDR3 nucleotides are TGCGCCAGCACGCACCCGGGACAGGGGACCGGGGAGCTGTTTTTT. Its translation: CASTHPGQGTGELFF.

V and J are TRBV4-1 and TRBJ2-1; 8 bases fit TRBD2. CDR1 MGHRA and CDR2 YSYEKL come from the germline V gene. This CDR3 is 15 amino acids long. The V gene end was trimmed by 8 bases and the J gene end by 7 bases; junction bases not matched to a gene: 13. The CDR3 sequence: CASGIEEREWNEQFF. The CDR3 bases are TGCGCCAGCGGCATTGAGGAGCGGGAGTGGAATGAGCAGTTCTTC.

The chain is built from TRBV5-1 and TRBJ2-3; 9 bases are a match to TRBD2. CDR1 SGHRS and CDR2 YFSETQ come from the germline V gene. Germline trimming cut 0 bases from V and 4 bases from J; bases unmatched to any gene: 6. The CDR3 has 16 amino acids. Written as DNA, the CDR3 is TGCGCCAGCAGCTTGGAGGGCGGGAGGGACGCAGATACGCAGTATTTT. Its translation: CASSLEGGRDADTQYF.

The chain recombines TRBV4-1 with TRBJ1-1, with 8 nucleotides matching TRBD1. This CDR3 contains 15 residues. J lost 7 bases, V lost 4 bases, and 11 bases had no gene match. Per the germline V gene, CDR1 is MGHRA and CDR2 is YSYEKL. This CDR3 is CASSPAPGQAIEAFF. The CDR3 bases are TGCGCCAGCAGCCCTGCTCCGGGACAGGCTATTGAAGCTTTCTTT.

The J gene is TRBJ2-1, the V gene TRBV15; 11 bases map to TRBD2. This CDR3 region has 17 residues. Germline V gene lookup returns CDR1 LNHNV and CDR2 YYDKDF (reference sequence). J lost 7 bases, V lost 0 bases, and 8 bases had no gene match. The CDR3 coding sequence is TGTGCCACCAGCAGAGATAGGCGTAGCGGGGGGGCAAATGAGCAGTTCTTC. It encodes CATSRDRRSGGANEQFF.

This chain joins TRBV10-3 and TRBJ1-4; a possible D gene is TRBD1 (6 bases). Trimming took 3 bases from V and 8 from J, leaving 16 bases between them. The CDR3 loop spans 15 amino acids. Germline-derived CDR1 and CDR2 are ENHRY and SYGVKD. The chain's CDR3 is CAISESPPGGEKLFF. Written as DNA, the CDR3 is TGTGCCATCAGTGAAAGCCCCCCTGGGGGCGAAAAACTGTTTTTT.

The V call is TRBV7-2, the J call TRBJ2-3; 10 bases fit TRBD1. The V and J ends lost 0 bases and 3 bases, in that order; junction bases with no gene match: 0. The CDR3 contains 15 residues. Germline V gives CDR1 SGHTA, CDR2 FQGNSA. The CDR3 nucleotides are TGTGCCAGCAGCTTAGCGGGACAGGGGACAGATACGCAGTATTTT. This translates into CASSLAGQGTDTQYF.

The rearrangement links TRBV20-1 to TRBJ2-1; 9 bases fit TRBD2. Germline loops: CDR1 DFQATT, CDR2 SNEGSKA (reference sequence). The CDR3 extends over 14 amino acids. Trimming at V came to 6 bases and at J to 8 bases, leaving 11 bases not matched to a gene. CDR3 in DNA: TGCAGTGCAACCCCTCTAGCGGGAAGCGATGAGCAGTTCTTC. It yields the protein CSATPLAGSDEQFF.

V usage is TRBV25-1 and J usage is TRBJ1-1; 8 nucleotides match TRBD1. The CDR3 loop spans 15 amino acids. The junction had 7 bases not matched to a gene; V was cut back by 2 bases and J by 5 bases. The germline V gene encodes CDR1 MGHDK and CDR2 SYGVNS. Written as DNA, the CDR3 is TGTGCCAGCAGTGAACAGGGGGCAATAAGGACTGAAGCTTTCTTT. Translated, it gives CASSEQGAIRTEAFF.

In its sample, this clonotype was seen once. V usage is TRBV27 and J usage is TRBJ1-5, with D unresolved. V lost 4 bases to trimming and J lost 7 bases, with 29 bases between them. There are 19 residues in the CDR3. The germline gives CDR1 MNHEY, CDR2 SMNVEV (reference sequence). The DNA of the CDR3 is TGTGCCAGCAGTTGGTTCGCCCCGGGTTTCGGACTTCGGGTGCAGCCCCAGCATTTT. Translating it yields CASSWFAPGFGLRVQPQHF.

The rearrangement uses TRBV7-9 and TRBJ2-7; 10 nucleotides align to TRBD1. Germline values: CDR1 SEHNR, CDR2 FQNEAQ (reference sequence). The CDR3 is made up of 16 amino acids. V gave up 4 bases and J gave up 7 bases; unmatched junction bases: 13. The CDR3 protein is CASSSYAGTGVAEQYF. The CDR3 coding sequence is TGTGCCAGCAGCTCATACGCCGGGACAGGGGTAGCGGAGCAGTACTTC. Full variable domain (outside the CDR3, taken from reference TRBV7-9 and TRBJ2-7): DTGVSQNPRHKITKRGQNVTFRCDPISEHNRLYWYRQTLGQGPEFLTYFQNEAQLEKSRLLSDRFSAERPKGSFSTLEIQRTEQGDSAMYLCASSSYAGTGVAEQYFGPGTRLTVT.

The chain combines TRBV29-1 with TRBJ2-3; D not resolved. Germline V CDR1 and CDR2: SQVTM, ANQGSEA. Trimming took off 7 bases at V and 0 bases at J, with 14 bases between the two ends. This CDR3 is built from 14 residues. The CDR3 nucleotides are TGCAGCGCGATACCCGGGCTGAGCACAGATACGCAGTATTTT. Translation: CSAIPGLSTDTQYF.

The chain has TRBV12-3 or TRBV12-4 and TRBJ2-5; 11 positions match TRBD2. The CDR3 runs 16 residues. V dropped 0 bases and J dropped 7; count of bases not matched to a gene: 7. The CDR3 here is CASSLALAGGQGTQYF. The CDR3 DNA reads as TGTGCCAGCAGTTTAGCGCTAGCGGGGGGTCAGGGGACCCAGTACTTC.

This clonotype was found a few times. This sequence joins TRBV20-1 and TRBJ2-7; a weak D match, TRBD2 (5 bases). V lost 2 bases and J 5 bases, leaving 7 bases between the germline ends. Germline-derived CDR1 and CDR2 are DFQATT and SNEGSKA (reference sequence). CDR3 length: 11 amino acids. The CDR3 spells CSARIGDEQYF. CDR3 nucleotide sequence: TGCAGTGCTAGAATCGGGGACGAGCAGTACTTC.

The V gene is TRBV27, the J gene TRBJ2-5, with TRBD1 identical over 8 bases. The DNA end is more similar to TRBJ2-7, so the J call may be wrong. Per the germline V gene, CDR1 is MNHEY and CDR2 is SMNVEV (reference sequence). The CDR3 is 13 residues long. The CDR3 sequence is CASSAGTGGEQYF. The CDR3 nucleotides are TGTGCCAGCAGTGCCGGGACAGGCGGCGAGCAGTACTTC.

This clonotype has just a few counts. This chain's CDR3 is CASRTGDQETQYF. The CDR3 DNA is TGTGCCAGCAGGACAGGCGACCAAGAGACCCAGTACTTC. This chain uses TRBV12-3 or TRBV12-4 with TRBJ2-5, with a tentative D call TRBD1 (6 bases). CDR3 size: 13 residues. Trimming left V 6 bases short and J 0 bases short, with 8 bases between.

This clonotype was counted once. This chain connects TRBV3-1 to TRBJ1-2; D perhaps matches TRBD1 (5 bases). The germline gives CDR1 LGHDT, CDR2 YNNKEL (reference sequence). V gave up 2 bases and J gave up 7 bases, with 11 bases separating them. The CDR3 is 13 amino acids. The CDR3 loop reads CASSQLGGGGYTF. DNA of the CDR3: TGTGCCAGCAGCCAACTCGGTGGGGGTGGCTACACCTTC. Drawing the rest from reference TRBV3-1 and TRBJ1-2, the complete variable domain is DTAVSQTPKYLVTQMGNDKSIKCEQNLGHDTMYWYKQDSKKFLKIMFSYNNKELIINETVPNRFSPKSPDKAHLNLHINSLELGDSAVYFCASSQLGGGGYTFGSGTRLTVV.

Only a few counts were recorded for this clonotype. V is TRBV2 and J is TRBJ2-5; weak D call: TRBD2 (5 bases). CDR1 SNHLY and CDR2 FYNNEI come from the germline V gene. The CDR3 is 14 amino acids. The V end was cut by 3 bases, the J end by 0 bases, with 8 bases between. CDR3: CASSDPADQETQYF. The CDR3 DNA follows: TGTGCCAGCAGTGACCCAGCGGACCAAGAGACCCAGTACTTC. The full variable domain, in which reference TRBV2 and TRBJ2-5 provide the parts outside the CDR3, is EPEVTQTPSHQVTQMGQEVILRCVPISNHLYFYWYRQILGQKVEFLVSFYNNEISEKSEIFDDQFSVERPDGSNFTLKIRSTKLEDSAMYFCASSDPADQETQYFGPGTRLLVL.

The chain recombines TRBV12-3 or TRBV12-4 with TRBJ1-5, with a possible D match to TRBD1 (6 bases). The CDR3 is 17 residues long. With 7 bases removed from V and 1 base from J, the gap between germline ends came to 20 bases. Here the CDR3 DNA reads TGTGCCAGCACCCCGGGCAGGGGTGTTAGCAGCAATCAGCCCCAGCATTTT. Amino acids: CASTPGRGVSSNQPQHF.

A few counts support this clonotype. The chain has TRBV6-6 and TRBJ1-1; a weak D match, TRBD1 (5 bases). Trimming took 2 bases from V and 11 from J, leaving 15 bases between them. This CDR3 is built from 13 residues. Germline CDR1 reads MNHNY; CDR2 reads SVGAGI (reference sequence). The CDR3 nucleotides are TGTGCCAGCAGTTACCCCGGAGGGGTTGAGGCTTTCTTT. This translates into CASSYPGGVEAFF.

The chain carries TRBV14 and TRBJ2-1, with D hard to call. There are 13 residues in the CDR3. Germline-derived CDR1 and CDR2 are SGHDN and FVKESK. Trimming took 0 bases from V and 8 from J, leaving 8 bases between them. DNA of the CDR3: TGTGCCAGCAGCCAAGATTTGGGGTATGAGCAGTTCTTC. Translated, it gives CASSQDLGYEQFF.

This chain joins TRBV10-1 and TRBJ1-5; 9 bases are a match to TRBD1. This CDR3 is built from 18 residues. J lost 3 bases, V lost 3 bases, and 12 bases had no gene match. CDR1 WNHNN and CDR2 SYGVQD come from the germline V gene (reference sequence). CDR3 region: CASSDGTGKGGTNQPQHF. CDR3 in DNA: TGCGCCAGCAGTGACGGGACAGGGAAAGGTGGTACCAATCAGCCCCAGCATTTT.

This chain links TRBV6-2 or TRBV6-3 with TRBJ2-1; unclear D gene. Trimming took off 6 bases at V and 0 bases at J, with 9 bases between the two ends. The CDR3 length is 14 residues. Germline V CDR1 and CDR2: MNHEY, SVGEGT. The CDR3 bases are TGTGCCAGCAGGGGTCAGGACTCCTACAATGAGCAGTTCTTC. This codes for CASRGQDSYNEQFF.

The chain uses TRBV5-1 and TRBJ2-1, with D unresolved. Trimming took 0 bases from V and 6 from J, leaving 7 bases between them. CDR3 length: 13 residues. CDR1 and CDR2 from the germline V gene are SGHRS and YFSETQ. CDR3 sequence: CASSLADFNEQFF. Here the CDR3 DNA reads TGCGCCAGCAGCTTGGCGGATTTCAATGAGCAGTTCTTC. Drawing the rest from reference TRBV5-1 and TRBJ2-1, the complete variable domain is KAGVTQTPRYLIKTRGQQVTLSCSPISGHRSVSWYQQTPGQGLQFLFEYFSETQRNKGNFPGRFSGRQFSNSRSEMNVSTLELGDSALYLCASSLADFNEQFFGPGTRLTVL.